A selection of T cell receptor beta chains follows, all from one sample in a study of graft-versus-host responses after intestinal transplantation. Which antigens these TCRs recognize remains unknown. Generated by immunoSEQ multiplex PCR, the TCRdb table keeps only in-frame clones and is missing some. Of more than 100,000 clones detected, roughly 91% appear once; the ten largest clones hold around 0.12%. The sequenced sample was unstimulated CD4+ T cells sorted from spleen or lymph node cells, obtained before intestinal transplant. These receptors were taken from a human donor who received an intestinal transplant. CDR3s include the opening cysteine and the closing phenylalanine or tryptophan.

cdr3_aa: CAISERDYGYTF
v_call: TRBV10-3
j_call: TRBJ1-2

cdr3_aa: CASSFAGSMNTEAFF
v_call: TRBV7-9
j_call: TRBJ1-1

cdr3_aa: CASKRSGSPQGEQYF
v_call: TRBV10-2
j_call: TRBJ2-7

cdr3_aa: CASGRGSKTYEQYF
v_call: TRBV12-5
j_call: TRBJ2-7

cdr3_aa: CASSVLDIRSTSYGYTF
v_call: TRBV9
j_call: TRBJ1-2

cdr3_aa: CASSGGFSLQGDFDEQFF
v_call: TRBV5-5
j_call: TRBJ2-1

cdr3_aa: CASSRDSSSYNEQFF
v_call: TRBV5-1
j_call: TRBJ2-1

cdr3_aa: CASSLLSYEQYF
v_call: TRBV28
j_call: TRBJ2-7

cdr3_aa: CASSTIGQGHEQYF
v_call: TRBV27
j_call: TRBJ2-7

cdr3_aa: CASSQEQNRNTEAFF
v_call: TRBV4-2
j_call: TRBJ1-1

cdr3_aa: CASSTRSSGEAFF
v_call: TRBV19
j_call: TRBJ1-1

cdr3_aa: CASSYRETQYF
v_call: TRBV6-6
j_call: TRBJ2-5